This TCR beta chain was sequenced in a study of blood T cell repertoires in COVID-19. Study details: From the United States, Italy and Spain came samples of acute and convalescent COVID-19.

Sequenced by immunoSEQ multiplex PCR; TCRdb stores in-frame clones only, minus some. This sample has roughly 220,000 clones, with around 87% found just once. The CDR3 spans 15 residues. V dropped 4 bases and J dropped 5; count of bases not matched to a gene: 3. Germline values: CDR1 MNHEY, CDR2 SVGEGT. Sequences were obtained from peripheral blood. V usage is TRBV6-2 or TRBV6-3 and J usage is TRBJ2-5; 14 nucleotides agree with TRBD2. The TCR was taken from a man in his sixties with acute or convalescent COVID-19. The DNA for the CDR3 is TGTGCCAGCAGTTGGGGACTAGCGGGGGCTGAGACCCAGTACTTC. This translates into CASSWGLAGAETQYF.